Listed below are T cell receptor beta chains from one sample, sequenced in a study of T cells in Graves' hyperthyroidism and ophthalmopathy. TCRdb passed the multiplex PCR reads through MiXCR, listing each CDR3 protein once. This table holds about 300,000 distinct CDR3 sequences, about 19% found once. Sequencing was done on a sample of blood. These receptors were collected from a man aged 45 to 65 with Graves' ophthalmopathy. The conserved cysteine and the conserved F or W are not part of the CDR3 here. Each record gives: J gene, clone size, V gene, CDR3 protein. The size field is filled for only some rows; it gives once, few, many or a size class.

TRBJ2-6,-,TRBV28,ASSLYSSGANVLT
TRBJ2-3,once,TRBV2,ASSGEGGTSGGDTQY
TRBJ1-5,-,TRBV19,ASSIGGHQPQH
TRBJ2-1,many,TRBV20-1,SARAGSGGYNEQF
TRBJ1-1,many,TRBV7-9,ASSRTEQNTEAF
TRBJ2-5,few,TRBV5-1,ASSLETGGETQY
TRBJ1-2,-,TRBV9,ASSPHEGRSYT
TRBJ2-1,many,TRBV2,ASSDDRSGLEQF
TRBJ1-2,-,TRBV15,ATSRAGDGYT
TRBJ2-3,many,TRBV27,ASSLDRGLRTQY
TRBJ1-2,many,TRBV2,ASTEGARSYGYT
TRBJ2-1,many,TRBV7-6,ASSKAGMEQF
TRBJ2-1,many,TRBV18,ASSPGGRARDEQF
TRBJ2-7,few,TRBV5-4,ASSWQGNPYEQY
TRBJ2-7,-,TRBV7-9,ASSRRGAPYEQY
TRBJ2-5,many,TRBV11-3,ASSFGAGIQETQY
TRBJ1-6,-,TRBV28,ASSPGQGDSPLH
TRBJ2-4,few,TRBV11-2,ASSPGTSGTLAKNIQY
TRBJ1-5,many,TRBV2,ASSEPGGSIWANQPQH
TRBJ2-1,many,TRBV20-1,SARNPYNEQF
TRBJ2-7,few,TRBV27,ASSLGGHGGPMGLAEKYEQY
TRBJ2-5,many,TRBV20-1,STVTRETQY
TRBJ2-5,few,TRBV29-1,STTGAGETQY
TRBJ1-3,many,TRBV3-1,ASSQDGAYRGNTIY
TRBJ2-5,many,TRBV5-1,ASSRQTQETQY
TRBJ2-1,many,TRBV5-1,ASSLEVAGADEQF
TRBJ2-2,many,TRBV18,ASSRFNGELF
TRBJ1-6,many,TRBV5-6,ASSLGPWGLSPLH
TRBJ2-6,few,TRBV27,ASTYSGANVLT
TRBJ2-7,-,TRBV4-1,ASSHPEQY
TRBJ2-7,many,TRBV5-1,ASSPGTSMDEQY
TRBJ1-4,-,TRBV6-1,ASSEGGGGHEKLF
TRBJ1-5,few,TRBV6-1,ASSPVPPGGGQPQH
TRBJ1-2,-,TRBV19,ASSIPSGSDGYT
TRBJ1-3,few,TRBV19,ASSDTLSSGNTIY
TRBJ1-2,many,TRBV28,ASSLGFIGTANYGYT
TRBJ2-7,many,TRBV18,ASSRSRDRAYEQY
TRBJ2-1,few,TRBV28,ASSPTGVDEQF
TRBJ2-7,many,TRBV11-2,ASSLVAGSSGTYEQY
TRBJ1-1,-,TRBV5-1,ASSLERRDTEAF
TRBJ1-6,many,TRBV27,ASSPYLQGADNSPLH
TRBJ1-5,few,TRBV2,ASSVGQGGPQPQH
TRBJ2-7,few,TRBV29-1,SATLTSGGRGQY
TRBJ1-2,-,TRBV9,ASSVGDIYGYT
TRBJ1-4,many,TRBV30,AWSVREKLF
TRBJ2-4,many,TRBV7-9,ASTDKNIQY
TRBJ1-5,few,TRBV5-6,ASSLGAQPQH
TRBJ1-2,-,TRBV19,ASSIDLAGRGYT